Listed below are T cell receptor beta chains from one sample, sequenced in a study of PD-L1 blockade in urothelial cancer. Clones were sequenced by immunoSEQ multiplex PCR, and TCRdb holds only the in-frame ones, with some missing. The sample contains some 41,000 clones, about 91% of which appear only once. This sample comprised PBMCs, obtained around atezolizumab (anti-PD-L1) treatment. These receptor sequences come from an elderly man with urothelial cancer. Both conserved end residues are part of each CDR3. Each record gives: D gene, clone size, J gene, V gene, CDR3 DNA, CDR3 protein. The D gene is left open where the match is weak. Not all rows give a size; the values are once, few, many and, for expanded clones, a class.

d_call: TRBD2; clone_size: NA; j_call: TRBJ2-2; v_call: TRBV5-4; cdr3_nt: TGTGCCAGCAGCCCCCCGGGGGGGATCACCGGGGAGCTGTTTTTT; cdr3_aa: CASSPPGGITGELFF
d_call: NA; clone_size: NA; j_call: TRBJ2-6; v_call: TRBV6-1; cdr3_nt: TGTGCCAGCAGTGATACAGGGTCTGGGGCCAACGTCCTGACTTTC; cdr3_aa: CASSDTGSGANVLTF
d_call: NA; clone_size: NA; j_call: TRBJ1-4; v_call: TRBV5-6; cdr3_nt: TGTGCCAGCAGCAGACAGAATACTAATGAAAAACTGTTTTTT; cdr3_aa: CASSRQNTNEKLFF
d_call: NA; clone_size: NA; j_call: TRBJ1-5; v_call: TRBV5-1; cdr3_nt: TGCGCCAGCAGCTTGGAAGGGGATAGCAATCAGCCCCAGCATTTT; cdr3_aa: CASSLEGDSNQPQHF
d_call: TRBD1; clone_size: NA; j_call: TRBJ2-1; v_call: TRBV7-9; cdr3_nt: TGTGCCAGCACCACGACAGGGGGCCATGAGCAGTTCTTC; cdr3_aa: CASTTTGGHEQFF
d_call: NA; clone_size: NA; j_call: TRBJ2-1; v_call: TRBV20-1; cdr3_nt: TGCAGTGCTAGAGAGTCTTATGAGCAGTTCTTC; cdr3_aa: CSARESYEQFF
d_call: TRBD2; clone_size: NA; j_call: TRBJ2-7; v_call: TRBV5-4; cdr3_nt: TGTGCCAGCAGTATTACCGGGACTAGCGGCTACGAGCAGTACTTC; cdr3_aa: CASSITGTSGYEQYF
d_call: NA; clone_size: NA; j_call: TRBJ2-7; v_call: TRBV19; cdr3_nt: TGTGCCAGTAGTATTGGTCGGCTAGACTCCTACGAGCAGTACTTC; cdr3_aa: CASSIGRLDSYEQYF
d_call: NA; clone_size: NA; j_call: TRBJ2-3; v_call: TRBV29-1; cdr3_nt: TGCAGCGCAAGCCCGCCAGGGGCGAAGTCGTACACAGATACGCAGTATTTT; cdr3_aa: CSASPPGAKSYTDTQYF
d_call: TRBD1; clone_size: NA; j_call: TRBJ2-1; v_call: TRBV19; cdr3_nt: TGTGCCAGTAGTATACGTGGGACAGGGACGTCCTACAATGAGCAGTTCTTC; cdr3_aa: CASSIRGTGTSYNEQFF
d_call: NA; clone_size: NA; j_call: TRBJ2-1; v_call: TRBV20-1; cdr3_nt: TGCAGTGGGCTAGAATACAATGAGCAGTTCTTC; cdr3_aa: CSGLEYNEQFF
d_call: TRBD1; clone_size: NA; j_call: TRBJ2-2; v_call: TRBV5-3; cdr3_nt: TGTGCCAGAAGCTTGTCGAAGGGGGCTACCGGGGAGCTGTTTTTT; cdr3_aa: CARSLSKGATGELFF
d_call: TRBD2; clone_size: once; j_call: TRBJ2-3; v_call: TRBV5-1; cdr3_nt: TGCGCCAGCAGCCCCGGGACTAGCGGGAGGAGCACAGATACGCAGTATTTT; cdr3_aa: CASSPGTSGRSTDTQYF
d_call: TRBD1; clone_size: NA; j_call: TRBJ2-3; v_call: TRBV9; cdr3_nt: TGTGCCAGCAGCTCAGGGGGCTCAGATACGCAGTATTTT; cdr3_aa: CASSSGGSDTQYF
d_call: TRBD2; clone_size: NA; j_call: TRBJ2-5; v_call: TRBV30; cdr3_nt: TGTGCCTGGACAAGGGGAGGACTAGCGGGGGGGGAGACCCAGTACTTC; cdr3_aa: CAWTRGGLAGGETQYF
d_call: TRBD2; clone_size: NA; j_call: TRBJ2-1; v_call: TRBV5-1; cdr3_nt: TGCGCCAGCAGCTTGTGGAGTCTAGCGGAGTACAATGAGCAGTTCTTC; cdr3_aa: CASSLWSLAEYNEQFF
d_call: TRBD1; clone_size: NA; j_call: TRBJ1-4; v_call: TRBV5-5; cdr3_nt: TGTGCCAGCAGCTTGTCTCAGGGGGCAATAGGCCTAACTAATGAAAAACTGTTTTTT; cdr3_aa: CASSLSQGAIGLTNEKLFF
d_call: NA; clone_size: NA; j_call: TRBJ2-6; v_call: TRBV28; cdr3_nt: TGTGCCAGCAGTCCCCCAGGTGGGGCCAACGTCCTGACTTTC; cdr3_aa: CASSPPGGANVLTF
d_call: NA; clone_size: NA; j_call: TRBJ2-2; v_call: TRBV18; cdr3_nt: TGTGCCAGCTCACCACTCCCAGGGTTTAACACCGGGGAGCTGTTTTTT; cdr3_aa: CASSPLPGFNTGELFF
d_call: TRBD2; clone_size: NA; j_call: TRBJ2-3; v_call: TRBV5-4; cdr3_nt: TGTGCCAGCAGCGCGACTAGCGGGAGGGCCCCCGGTACGCAGTATTTT; cdr3_aa: CASSATSGRAPGTQYF
d_call: TRBD1; clone_size: NA; j_call: TRBJ2-5; v_call: TRBV6-5; cdr3_nt: TGTGCCAGCAGTTGGGACAGATATATACAAGAGACCCAGTACTTC; cdr3_aa: CASSWDRYIQETQYF
d_call: NA; clone_size: NA; j_call: TRBJ1-2; v_call: TRBV19; cdr3_nt: TGTGCCAGTAGAACTCCAACCCGGGCGGGCTATGGCTACACCTTC; cdr3_aa: CASRTPTRAGYGYTF
d_call: NA; clone_size: NA; j_call: TRBJ2-1; v_call: TRBV19; cdr3_nt: TGTGCCAGTAACCCTGGACACCTACGCGATGAGCAGTTCTTC; cdr3_aa: CASNPGHLRDEQFF
d_call: NA; clone_size: NA; j_call: TRBJ2-3; v_call: TRBV7-2; cdr3_nt: TGTGCCAGCAGCTCCGGAAGGTTCCCCGGAGCAGATACGCAGTATTTT; cdr3_aa: CASSSGRFPGADTQYF
d_call: NA; clone_size: once; j_call: TRBJ1-4; v_call: TRBV30; cdr3_nt: TGTGCCGGGACACACCAGACAACTAATGAAAAACTGTTTTTT; cdr3_aa: CAGTHQTTNEKLFF
d_call: NA; clone_size: NA; j_call: TRBJ1-3; v_call: TRBV13; cdr3_nt: TGTGCCAGCAGCGCTAGACCCCTGGAATGGATCCAGGGGACGAGGGGTCCTGATGGAAACACCATATATTTT; cdr3_aa: CASSARPLEWIQGTRGPDGNTIYF
d_call: NA; clone_size: few; j_call: TRBJ2-7; v_call: TRBV10-2; cdr3_nt: TGCGCCAGCAGTCTTGTCTCGAGCGGCGAGCAGTACTTC; cdr3_aa: CASSLVSSGEQYF
d_call: TRBD1; clone_size: NA; j_call: TRBJ2-1; v_call: TRBV7-2; cdr3_nt: TGTGCCAGCAGCTTCGGGACAGGGGGTTCCAATGAGCAGTTCTTC; cdr3_aa: CASSFGTGGSNEQFF
d_call: NA; clone_size: NA; j_call: TRBJ2-3; v_call: TRBV27; cdr3_nt: TGTGCCAGTCAAACAGGGGATACGCAGTATTTT; cdr3_aa: CASQTGDTQYF
d_call: NA; clone_size: NA; j_call: TRBJ2-4; v_call: TRBV21-1; cdr3_nt: TGTGCCAGCAGCAGTAGCGGCTTAGCCAAAAACATTCAGTACTTC; cdr3_aa: CASSSSGLAKNIQYF
d_call: NA; clone_size: NA; j_call: TRBJ2-3; v_call: TRBV5-1; cdr3_nt: TGCGCCAGCAGCTTGGCTGGGCGGAGGGGCACAGATACGCAGTATTTT; cdr3_aa: CASSLAGRRGTDTQYF
d_call: TRBD1; clone_size: NA; j_call: TRBJ1-1; v_call: TRBV28; cdr3_nt: TGTGCCAGCAGTTTATCCGGACAGGGTAGAGCTTTCTTT; cdr3_aa: CASSLSGQGRAFF
d_call: TRBD2; clone_size: NA; j_call: TRBJ2-7; v_call: TRBV4-2; cdr3_nt: TGTGCCAGCAGCCATACCCGAGGGGTAGCGGGAGAGGTCTACGAGCAGTACTTC; cdr3_aa: CASSHTRGVAGEVYEQYF
d_call: NA; clone_size: NA; j_call: TRBJ2-3; v_call: TRBV28; cdr3_nt: TGTGCCAGCAGTCCTCCGGGACCCAGGAGGGGAGATACGCAGTATTTT; cdr3_aa: CASSPPGPRRGDTQYF
d_call: TRBD2; clone_size: NA; j_call: TRBJ2-7; v_call: TRBV7-9; cdr3_nt: TGTGCCAGCAGCCCCCGGACTAGCGGGATCTCCTACGAGCAGTACTTC; cdr3_aa: CASSPRTSGISYEQYF
d_call: NA; clone_size: NA; j_call: TRBJ1-1; v_call: TRBV6-6; cdr3_nt: TGTGCCAGCAGTTACTCGACAGGTTTGAACACTGAAGCTTTCTTT; cdr3_aa: CASSYSTGLNTEAFF
d_call: NA; clone_size: NA; j_call: TRBJ2-2; v_call: TRBV4-2; cdr3_nt: TGTGCCAGCAGCCAAGATTACGGGGTGGGGGAGCTGTTTTTT; cdr3_aa: CASSQDYGVGELFF
d_call: NA; clone_size: NA; j_call: TRBJ2-3; v_call: TRBV5-1; cdr3_nt: TGCGCCAGCAGCTCCGACTTGGGCACAGATACGCAGTATTTT; cdr3_aa: CASSSDLGTDTQYF
d_call: NA; clone_size: NA; j_call: TRBJ2-1; v_call: TRBV7-7; cdr3_nt: TGTGCCAGCAGCCCGATTACTTACAATGAGCAGTTCTTC; cdr3_aa: CASSPITYNEQFF
d_call: NA; clone_size: few; j_call: TRBJ2-1; v_call: TRBV28; cdr3_nt: TGTGCCAGCGGGACTCACAATGAGCAGTTCTTC; cdr3_aa: CASGTHNEQFF
d_call: TRBD2; clone_size: NA; j_call: TRBJ2-1; v_call: TRBV19; cdr3_nt: TGTGCCAGTAGTATGATGGTAGCGGGAGTGCCGTTCTTC; cdr3_aa: CASSMMVAGVPFF
d_call: TRBD2; clone_size: NA; j_call: TRBJ2-1; v_call: TRBV30; cdr3_nt: TGTGCCTGGAGTGTCCGAGCGGGAGCTGAGCAGTTCTTC; cdr3_aa: CAWSVRAGAEQFF
d_call: NA; clone_size: once; j_call: TRBJ2-5; v_call: TRBV27; cdr3_nt: TGTGCCAGCAGTTTCCTCGGGAACCAAGAGACCCAGTACTTC; cdr3_aa: CASSFLGNQETQYF
d_call: TRBD2; clone_size: NA; j_call: TRBJ2-1; v_call: TRBV7-6; cdr3_nt: TGTGCCAGCAGCTTAGGGACTAGCGTTAGCTCCTACAATGAGCAGTTCTTC; cdr3_aa: CASSLGTSVSSYNEQFF
d_call: NA; clone_size: NA; j_call: TRBJ1-6; v_call: TRBV6-6; cdr3_nt: TGTGCCGCAACTAGTAAGGGTTCCCCCCTCCACTTT; cdr3_aa: CAATSKGSPLHF
d_call: NA; clone_size: NA; j_call: TRBJ2-1; v_call: TRBV2; cdr3_nt: TGTGCCAGCCAGGGGGGACTGACGCAGTTCTTC; cdr3_aa: CASQGGLTQFF
d_call: NA; clone_size: NA; j_call: TRBJ2-5; v_call: TRBV18; cdr3_nt: TGTGCCAGCTCCCAGTACCAAGAGACCCAGTACTTC; cdr3_aa: CASSQYQETQYF
d_call: TRBD2; clone_size: NA; j_call: TRBJ2-7; v_call: TRBV9; cdr3_nt: TGTGCCAGCAGCCCGAGAAAAAGCGGGAGGGCCCTCTCCTACGAGCAGTACTTC; cdr3_aa: CASSPRKSGRALSYEQYF
d_call: NA; clone_size: NA; j_call: TRBJ1-1; v_call: TRBV4-3; cdr3_nt: TGCGCCAGCAGCCAAGATCGGGCGGGGACTCGGGCTTTCTTT; cdr3_aa: CASSQDRAGTRAFF
d_call: NA; clone_size: NA; j_call: TRBJ2-5; v_call: TRBV9; cdr3_nt: TGTGCCAGCAGCGTAGATCCCTTTCAAGAGACCCAGTACTTC; cdr3_aa: CASSVDPFQETQYF
d_call: TRBD2; clone_size: NA; j_call: TRBJ2-7; v_call: TRBV5-6; cdr3_nt: TGTGCCAGCAGATCTCTAGCGGGTGCCGCCTACGAGCAGTACTTC; cdr3_aa: CASRSLAGAAYEQYF
d_call: TRBD1; clone_size: NA; j_call: TRBJ1-1; v_call: TRBV19; cdr3_nt: TGTGCCAGTAGTACAGACAGGGGGCCCATGAACACTGAAGCTTTCTTT; cdr3_aa: CASSTDRGPMNTEAFF
d_call: TRBD1; clone_size: NA; j_call: TRBJ1-1; v_call: TRBV27; cdr3_nt: TGTGCCAGTGGACAGGCGCTGAACACTGAAGCTTTCTTT; cdr3_aa: CASGQALNTEAFF
d_call: NA; clone_size: NA; j_call: TRBJ2-2; v_call: TRBV9; cdr3_nt: TGTGCCAGCAGCGCCCAGGGGCACACCGGGGAGCTGTTTTTT; cdr3_aa: CASSAQGHTGELFF
d_call: TRBD1; clone_size: NA; j_call: TRBJ2-4; v_call: TRBV5-1; cdr3_nt: TGCGCCAGCAGCCCTTTAGGCCAGGGGGTAAACATTCAGTACTTC; cdr3_aa: CASSPLGQGVNIQYF
d_call: TRBD1; clone_size: once; j_call: TRBJ2-5; v_call: TRBV5-1; cdr3_nt: TGCGCCAGCAGCTCCCGCACAGGGGGGTCAGAGACCCAGTACTTC; cdr3_aa: CASSSRTGGSETQYF
d_call: TRBD2; clone_size: NA; j_call: TRBJ2-2; v_call: TRBV2; cdr3_nt: TGTGCCAGCAGTAGGACTAGACCGAACACCGGGGAGCTGTTTTTT; cdr3_aa: CASSRTRPNTGELFF
d_call: TRBD1; clone_size: NA; j_call: TRBJ2-2; v_call: TRBV18; cdr3_nt: TGTGCCAGCTCACCATTTGGGACAGGGGCAACCGGGGAGCTGTTTTTT; cdr3_aa: CASSPFGTGATGELFF
d_call: TRBD2; clone_size: few; j_call: TRBJ2-3; v_call: TRBV6-1; cdr3_nt: TGTGCCAGCATCCGAGCGGGAGGATCCACAGATACGCAGTATTTT; cdr3_aa: CASIRAGGSTDTQYF
d_call: TRBD1; clone_size: NA; j_call: TRBJ1-1; v_call: TRBV5-1; cdr3_nt: TGCGCCAGCAGCTCGGGGACAGGGAACACTGAAGCTTTCTTT; cdr3_aa: CASSSGTGNTEAFF